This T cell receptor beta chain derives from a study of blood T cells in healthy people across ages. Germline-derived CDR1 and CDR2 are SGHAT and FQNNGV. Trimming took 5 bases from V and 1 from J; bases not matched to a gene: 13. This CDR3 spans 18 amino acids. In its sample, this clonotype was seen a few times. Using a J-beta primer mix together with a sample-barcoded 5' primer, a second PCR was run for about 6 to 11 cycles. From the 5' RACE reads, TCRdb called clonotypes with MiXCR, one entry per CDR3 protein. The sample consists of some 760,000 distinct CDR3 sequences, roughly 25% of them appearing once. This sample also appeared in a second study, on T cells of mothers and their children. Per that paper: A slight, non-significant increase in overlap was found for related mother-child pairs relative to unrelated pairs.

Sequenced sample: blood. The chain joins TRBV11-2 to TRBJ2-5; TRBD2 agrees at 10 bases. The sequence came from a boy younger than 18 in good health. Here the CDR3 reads CASSDSVISGRAQETQYF. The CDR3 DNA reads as TGTGCCAGCAGCGATAGCGTCATCAGCGGGAGGGCCCAAGAGACCCAGTACTTC.